Listed below are T cell receptor beta chains from one sample, sequenced in a study of CD8 T cell repertoires and HIV-1 epitope variants. Libraries were prepared by immunoSEQ multiplex PCR; TCRdb keeps only in-frame clonotypes and omits some of them. Among approximately 4,900 clones listed, around three fifths were seen once. Their specific antigens are unknown. Sequences were obtained from cultured CD8+ T cells derived from PBMCs. These receptor sequences come from a male donor with HIV. CDR3s include the opening cysteine and the closing phenylalanine or tryptophan. Each record gives: J gene, D gene, clone size, V gene, CDR3 DNA, CDR3 protein. A D gene is named only where the DNA matches it firmly. The size entry is marked missing in some rows and otherwise reads once, few, many or a size class.

TRBJ2-1 | NA | NA | TRBV25-1 | TGTGCCAGCAGTCGGCTCGGTGAGCAGTTCTTC | CASSRLGEQFF
TRBJ1-2 | NA | NA | TRBV28 | TGTGCCAGCAGTTTCTACGCAGGGGATGGCTACACCTTC | CASSFYAGDGYTF
TRBJ2-7 | NA | few | TRBV29-1 | TGCAGCGTGGAGGACGGGGTCACTAGGGAGCAGTACTTC | CSVEDGVTREQYF
TRBJ1-5 | NA | NA | TRBV7-3 | TGTGCCAGCAGAGCGGGGACTCAGCCCCAGCATTTT | CASRAGTQPQHF
TRBJ2-5 | NA | NA | TRBV4-3 | TGCGCCAGCAGCTCCCTTCTCACGGAGACCCAGTACTTC | CASSSLLTETQYF
TRBJ2-1 | NA | NA | TRBV10-1 | TGCGCCAGCAGTGAGTCGTACGACAATGAGCAGTTCTTC | CASSESYDNEQFF
TRBJ1-1 | NA | NA | TRBV29-1 | TGCAGCGTTCGGCAGGGGATATCTGCTGAAGCTTTCTTT | CSVRQGISAEAFF
TRBJ2-7 | NA | NA | TRBV5-1 | TGCGCCAGCAGCGTCGACAGGCGGAGCGAGCAGTACTTC | CASSVDRRSEQYF
TRBJ1-5 | NA | medium-sized | TRBV6-1 | TGTGCCAGCAGCGTAGACACCGACAACTATCAGCCCCAGCATTTT | CASSVDTDNYQPQHF
TRBJ2-2 | NA | NA | TRBV15 | TGTGCCACCAGCAGCCATATGGGCAGAAACACCGGGGAGCTGTTTTTT | CATSSHMGRNTGELFF